Shown below are 11 T cell receptor beta chains from a single sample sequenced in a study of blood T cells in healthy people across ages. A second PCR, run for about 6 to 11 cycles, used a sample-barcoded 5' primer plus a J-beta primer mix. In TCRdb, the 5' RACE reads were re-called with MiXCR into one record per CDR3 protein. Among 700,000 or so distinct CDR3 sequences, 22% were seen once, and the ten largest hold roughly a fifth. Input material: blood. The receptor set was obtained from a man between 65 and 85 years old in good health.

This clonotype turned up a few times. This sequence joins TRBV6-6 and TRBJ1-1; D unresolved. V was trimmed by 8 bases and J by 4 bases, leaving 5 bases between them. The CDR3 loop spans 10 amino acids. Germline CDR1 reads MNHNY; CDR2 reads SVGAGI (reference sequence). In DNA, the CDR3 is TGTGCCAGCGGCCCCACTGAAGCTTTCTTT. Its translation is CASGPTEAFF.

This clonotype was counted only a few times. The V call is TRBV10-3, the J call TRBJ2-5; D gene unclear. This CDR3 region has 14 residues. Trimming took off 1 base at V and 4 bases at J, with 10 bases between the two ends. Per germline, CDR1 ENHRY and CDR2 SYGVKD. CDR3 residues: CAISEFSEGETQYF. In DNA, the CDR3 is TGTGCCATCAGTGAGTTTTCGGAAGGAGAGACCCAGTACTTC.

This clonotype showed up just a few times. The V and J genes are TRBV28 and TRBJ2-7, with D possibly matching TRBD2 (5 bases). V dropped 11 bases and J dropped 2 bases, with 22 bases sitting between them. This CDR3 comprises 15 residues. Germline CDR1 and CDR2: MDHEN and SYDVKM. The CDR3 sequence is CAGGPRGESTYEQYF. CDR3 coding DNA: TGTGCCGGCGGGCCCCGGGGAGAAAGTACCTACGAGCAGTACTTC.

CDR3 sequence: CASSLGLAGDPDTQYF. The CDR3 DNA sequence: TGTGCCAGCAGCCTCGGACTAGCGGGAGACCCAGATACGCAGTATTTT. The chain employs TRBV7-9 and TRBJ2-3, with 13 bases aligning to TRBD2. This CDR3 has 16 residues. Germline assignment: CDR1 SEHNR and CDR2 FQNEAQ (reference sequence). After removal of 5 bases from V and 4 bases from J, the junction contained 6 bases not matched to a gene. Based on the CDR3 plus reference TRBV7-9 and TRBJ2-3, the full variable domain is DTGVSQNPRHKITKRGQNVTFRCDPISEHNRLYWYRQTLGQGPEFLTYFQNEAQLEKSRLLSDRFSAERPKGSFSTLEIQRTEQGDSAMYLCASSLGLAGDPDTQYFGPGTRLTVL.

This clonotype has just one count. The rearrangement uses TRBV6-1 and TRBJ1-2; no clear D gene. Trimming stripped 6 bases from V and 4 bases from J, with 9 bases between. There are 12 residues in the CDR3. CDR1 MNHNS and CDR2 SASEGT come from the germline V gene. The CDR3 loop reads CASRPRSYGYTF. The CDR3 DNA reads TGTGCCAGCAGGCCGCGTAGCTATGGCTACACCTTC.

This clonotype was counted only a few times. The rearrangement links TRBV5-5 to TRBJ1-6; D not resolved. The V gene's germline CDR1 is SGHKS and CDR2 YYEKEE (reference sequence). The V gene lost 1 base and the J gene lost 5 bases, with 7 bases spanning the gap. CDR3 length: 14 residues. The CDR3 coding sequence is TGTGCCAGCAGCTTGATGGCAGATAATTCACCCCTCCACTTT. Amino acid sequence: CASSLMADNSPLHF.

This clonotype was observed a handful of times. J is TRBJ2-3 and V is TRBV4-1, with D perhaps assigned TRBD1 or TRBD2 (5 bases each). V lost 0 bases and J lost 3, with 13 bases in between. The germline V gene has CDR1 MGHRA and CDR2 YSYEKL. The CDR3 extends over 16 amino acids. In DNA, the CDR3 is TGCGCCAGCAGCCAAGAGGTGTGGGGGTCTACAGATACGCAGTATTTT. This gives the protein CASSQEVWGSTDTQYF.

There are a few counts of this clonotype. The rearrangement links TRBV7-9 to TRBJ1-2; 9 bases map to TRBD1. The V gene end was trimmed by 5 bases and the J gene end by 7 bases; junction bases not matched to a gene: 11. This CDR3 is 15 amino acids long. Germline values: CDR1 SEHNR, CDR2 FQNEAQ (reference sequence). CDR3 amino acids: CASSKQGQGGFGYTF. The CDR3 bases are TGTGCCAGCAGCAAACAGGGACAGGGAGGATTTGGCTACACCTTC.

This clonotype showed up just a few times. The rearrangement uses TRBV2 and TRBJ1-2; D is ambiguous. Deletions cut 7 bases from V and 6 bases from J, with 12 bases between. This CDR3 is 12 amino acids long. Germline CDR1 reads SNHLY; CDR2 reads FYNNEI. In DNA form, the CDR3 reads TGTGCCAGCACAATAAATTTGGATGGCTACACCTTC. Translated, it gives CASTINLDGYTF.

In its sample, this clonotype was seen once. J is TRBJ2-1 and V is TRBV12-3 or TRBV12-4, with TRBD2 matching 9 bases. The J call may not be correct, given that the DNA end is closer to TRBJ2-7. There are 15 residues in the CDR3. CDR3 residues: CASSRSLAGSYEQYF. The CDR3 DNA follows: TGTGCCAGCAGCCGCTCTCTAGCGGGGAGCTACGAGCAGTACTTC.

This sequence joins TRBV14 and TRBJ2-7; a weak D match, TRBD1 (5 bases). The end of the DNA is better explained by TRBJ2-1, so the J call may be wrong. Germline V gene sequence: CDR1 SGHDN, CDR2 FVKESK. The CDR3 runs to 13 residues. The CDR3 is CASSSQGRHEQFF. In nucleotides, the CDR3 is TGTGCCAGCAGCTCGCAGGGTAGGCATGAGCAGTTCTTC.